The 24 T cell receptor beta chains reported below all come from one sample, sequenced in a study of CD8 T cells in ankylosing spondylitis. TCRdb ran MiXCR on the 5' RACE reads and lists one entry per CDR3 protein. The sample has under 170,000 distinct CDR3 sequences, under 55% seen once. The material sequenced was synovial fluid, either unsorted or a sorted T cell fraction (not recorded which). The source is a male donor with ankylosing spondylitis.

The V and J genes are TRBV28 and TRBJ2-7; 8 bases agree with TRBD1. V was pared by 0 bases and J by 6 bases, with 10 bases of the junction left unmatched. The length of the CDR3 is 16 residues. CDR1 and CDR2 from the germline V gene are MDHEN and SYDVKM. CDR3 DNA: TGTGCCAGCAGTTTATGGGCTGTGGGACAGGACGCCGAGCAGTACTTC. Residues: CASSLWAVGQDAEQYF.

This chain uses TRBV7-9 with TRBJ1-1; 7 bases match TRBD1. The germline V gene encodes CDR1 SEHNR and CDR2 FQNEAQ (reference sequence). V dropped 6 bases and J dropped 2; count of bases not matched to a gene: 9. This CDR3 spans 15 amino acids. The CDR3 nucleotides are TGTGCCAGCAGGCACCCCGGGACAGAAAACACTGAAGCTTTCTTT. Translating gives CASRHPGTENTEAFF.

The chain combines TRBV19 with TRBJ1-5; TRBD1 is a possible D gene (6 bases). Trimming left V 3 bases short and J 3 bases short, with 9 bases between. The length of the CDR3 is 14 residues. From germline, CDR1 is LNHDA and CDR2 SQIVND (reference sequence). The CDR3: CASSIRDTNQPQHF. As DNA, the CDR3 is TGTGCCAGTAGTATCCGGGACACCAATCAGCCCCAGCATTTT.

The table lists this clonotype with a few counts. V gene TRBV3-1 combines with J gene TRBJ1-5, with D unresolved. Trimming took 0 bases from V and 0 from J, leaving 18 bases between them. The length of the CDR3 is 19 residues. The germline V gene encodes CDR1 LGHDT and CDR2 YNNKEL (reference sequence). The CDR3 here is CASSQDRRHNSYSNQPQHF. The DNA for the CDR3 is TGTGCCAGCAGCCAAGATCGGCGGCACAATTCTTATAGCAATCAGCCCCAGCATTTT.

The chain uses TRBV12-3 or TRBV12-4 and TRBJ2-1, with TRBD2 identical over 8 bases. V lost 3 bases to trimming and J lost 6 bases; unmatched junction nucleotides: 10. This CDR3 is built from 16 residues. CDR3 amino acids: CASSFAARGGPNEQFF. The CDR3 DNA reads TGTGCCAGCAGTTTCGCGGCCCGGGGGGGCCCCAATGAGCAGTTCTTC.

This clonotype appeared a few times. This rearrangement joins TRBV11-2 to TRBJ2-7; a weak D match, TRBD2 (5 bases). The CDR3 contains 14 residues. Germline V gene sequence: CDR1 SGHAT, CDR2 FQNNGV. The V and J ends lost 5 bases and 1 base respectively, with 12 bases between them. Here the CDR3 DNA reads TGTGCCAGCAGCCTTGGACTCCCGTCCTACGAGCAGTACTTC. It is translated as CASSLGLPSYEQYF.

This clonotype was observed a handful of times. The J gene is TRBJ1-1, the V gene TRBV30; D gene uncertain. CDR3 size: 14 residues. Trimming took 5 bases from V and 4 from J, leaving 17 bases between them. The germline V gene has CDR1 GTSNPN and CDR2 SVGIG (reference sequence). CDR3 nucleotides: TGTGCCTGGGAGGGCTTTGGGAGGGCCACTGAAGCTTTCTTT. The encoded protein is CAWEGFGRATEAFF.

The rearrangement joins TRBV3-1 to TRBJ1-4; 8 bases fit TRBD1. This CDR3 region has 15 residues. Germline lookup yields CDR1 LGHDT and CDR2 YNNKEL (reference sequence). V lost 0 bases and J lost 8; bases outside the gene matches: 5. The CDR3 DNA reads TGTGCCAGCAGCCAAGATCTTGCAGGGGGCGAAAAACTGTTTTTT. Translated, it gives CASSQDLAGGEKLFF. The entire variable domain, with the rest obtained from reference TRBV3-1 and TRBJ1-4, is as follows: DTAVSQTPKYLVTQMGNDKSIKCEQNLGHDTMYWYKQDSKKFLKIMFSYNNKELIINETVPNRFSPKSPDKAHLNLHINSLELGDSAVYFCASSQDLAGGEKLFFGSGTQLSVL.

The rearrangement uses TRBV6-1 and TRBJ1-6; D call uncertain. CDR3 length: 17 residues. V was cut by 2 bases and J by 4 bases, with 15 bases left in between. CDR1 is MNHNS, CDR2 SASEGT, per germline. The CDR3 bases are TGTGCCAGCAGTGAACGGCCGGGAGGACGATATAATTCACCCCTCCACTTT. As protein: CASSERPGGRYNSPLHF.

This clonotype has a count of ten or more. The chain links TRBV5-6 to TRBJ1-5, with D possibly matching TRBD1 (5 bases). Between the trimmed V and J ends, which lost 0 bases and 9 bases, there was a span of 7 bases. This CDR3 is 12 amino acids long. Germline CDR1 reads SGHDT; CDR2 reads YYEEEE. The CDR3 loop is CASSLGGLPQHF. CDR3 in DNA: TGTGCCAGCAGCTTGGGGGGCTTGCCCCAGCATTTT. Using reference TRBV5-6 and TRBJ1-5 for the parts outside the CDR3, the full variable domain is DAGVTQSPTHLIKTRGQQVTLRCSPKSGHDTVSWYQQALGQGPQFIFQYYEEEERQRGNFPDRFSGHQFPNYSSELNVNALLLGDSALYLCASSLGGLPQHFGDGTRLSIL.

This sequence joins TRBV12-3 or TRBV12-4 and TRBJ1-1, with TRBD1 identical over 7 bases. The CDR3 runs 14 residues. J gave up 5 bases and V 3 bases, and 6 bases lay outside the gene matches. The chain's CDR3 is CASSLTRGLTEAFF. The DNA for the CDR3 is TGTGCCAGCAGTTTGACGAGGGGGCTGACTGAAGCTTTCTTT.

This chain links TRBV20-1 with TRBJ2-1, with 16 bases matching TRBD2. Trimming took 2 bases from V and 4 from J; bases not matched to a gene: 20. The CDR3 is 22 amino acids. In germline, CDR1 is DFQATT, CDR2 SNEGSKA (reference sequence). For the CDR3, the DNA is TGCAGTGCTAGACCGGGACTAGCGGGAGGGCCGTTTCTCCCGGTAAATTACAATGAGCAGTTCTTC. As protein: CSARPGLAGGPFLPVNYNEQFF.

The gene calls are TRBV2 and TRBJ1-1, with D possibly matching TRBD1 (6 bases). The V end lost 4 bases, the J end lost 7 bases, and 19 bases lay between the germline ends. Germline V lookup: CDR1 SNHLY, CDR2 FYNNEI. The CDR3 contains 15 residues. In DNA form, the CDR3 reads TGTGCCAGCAGTGGGGCTCACAGGGCGTTTATTGAAGCTTTCTTT. It yields the protein CASSGAHRAFIEAFF.

V and J are TRBV7-3 and TRBJ2-3; 15 bases are a match to TRBD2. J gave up 7 bases and V 2 bases, and 1 base lay outside the gene matches. Per the germline V gene, CDR1 is SGHTA and CDR2 is FQGTGA. There are 15 residues in the CDR3. In DNA, the CDR3 is TGTGCCAGCAGCTTAGGGACTAGCGGGAGGTATACGCAGTATTTT. Protein product: CASSLGTSGRYTQYF.

This clonotype appeared many times. V gene TRBV4-3 combines with J gene TRBJ2-3; D is possibly TRBD1 or TRBD2 (5 bases each). CDR3 length: 15 amino acids. The V end was cut by 0 bases, the J end by 2 bases, with 9 bases between. From germline, CDR1 is LGHNA and CDR2 YSLEER. The CDR3 is CASSQEGRITDTQYF. The CDR3 region has the DNA TGCGCCAGCAGCCAAGAGGGACGGATCACAGATACGCAGTATTTT.

The J gene is TRBJ2-1, the V gene TRBV7-8; TRBD2 agrees at 9 bases. There are 16 residues in the CDR3. The V gene end was trimmed by 4 bases and the J gene end by 2 bases; junction bases not matched to a gene: 6. CDR1 SGHVS and CDR2 FQNEAQ come from the germline V gene. The CDR3 is CASSSLAGATYNEQFF. The CDR3 DNA is TGTGCCAGCAGCTCCTTAGCGGGGGCGACCTACAATGAGCAGTTCTTC.

V and J are TRBV4-2 and TRBJ2-6, with a tentative D call TRBD1 (5 bases). Deletions cut 0 bases from V and 0 bases from J, with 6 bases between. The CDR3 runs to 16 residues. Germline V gives CDR1 LGHNA, CDR2 YNFKEQ. CDR3 protein: CASSQERGSGANVLTF. CDR3 DNA sequence: TGTGCCAGCAGCCAAGAAAGGGGCTCTGGGGCCAACGTCCTGACTTTC.

This clonotype was picked up one time. This chain links TRBV9 with TRBJ2-5; 11 bases map to TRBD2. The CDR3 spans 16 residues. Germline assignment: CDR1 SGDLS and CDR2 YYNGEE. Trimming took 5 bases from V and 1 from J; bases not matched to a gene: 7. CDR3 protein: CASSSGRASPQETQYF. The CDR3, as DNA: TGTGCCAGCAGTAGCGGGAGGGCCAGTCCCCAAGAGACCCAGTACTTC.

This chain links TRBV6-2 or TRBV6-3 with TRBJ2-7, with 7 nucleotides matching TRBD2. V lost 3 bases and J lost 2; bases outside the gene matches: 7. Germline CDR1 MNHEY, CDR2 SVGEGT. The CDR3 is 15 residues long. The CDR3 here is CASSYVGDYTYEQYF. The DNA of the CDR3 is TGTGCCAGCAGTTATGTAGGGGACTACACCTACGAGCAGTACTTC.

There are many counts of this clonotype. The chain links TRBV6-2 or TRBV6-3 to TRBJ2-7; D is unclear. CDR1 and CDR2 from the germline V gene are MNHEY and SVGEGT. This CDR3 region has 15 residues. The ends were cut back, 6 bases at V and 4 bases at J, with 19 bases in the middle. The CDR3 nucleotides are TGTGCCAGCAGCCTAAAGACGGCACACTATTACGAGCAGTACTTC. This sequence encodes CASSLKTAHYYEQYF.

This clonotype was found a few times. The rearrangement links TRBV28 to TRBJ2-5, with a possible D match to TRBD2 (5 bases). The CDR3 totals 14 residues. Germline V gene lookup returns CDR1 MDHEN and CDR2 SYDVKM. V was cut by 6 bases and J by 0 bases, with 11 bases left in between. CDR3 residues: CASSRADNQETQYF. Written as DNA, the CDR3 is TGTGCCAGCAGCCGAGCGGATAACCAAGAGACCCAGTACTTC.

This clonotype was seen only a few times. CDR3 sequence (DNA): TGTGCCATCAGTACCTATAGCGGGAGACCCAACAATGAGCAGTTCTTC. It is translated as CAISTYSGRPNNEQFF. This sequence joins TRBV10-3 and TRBJ2-1, with 9 bases fitting TRBD2. The CDR3 runs 16 residues. Germline V CDR1 and CDR2: ENHRY, SYGVKD. Losses at the gene ends were 5 bases for V and 5 bases for J; bases not matched to a gene: 10.

The gene calls are TRBV7-3 and TRBJ1-6, with 9 bases fitting TRBD1. The CDR3 spans 14 residues. With V trimmed by 4 bases and J by 9 bases, 4 bases remained unmatched. Per the germline V gene, CDR1 is SGHTA and CDR2 is FQGTGA. CDR3 amino acids: CASSSGQGLSPLHF. The CDR3 DNA is TGTGCCAGCAGCTCGGGACAGGGTCTTTCACCCCTCCACTTT.

This chain connects TRBV14 to TRBJ1-1, with no clear D. Germline CDR1 is SGHDN and CDR2 is FVKESK. V was pared by 1 base and J by 0 bases, with 9 bases between. This CDR3 comprises 15 residues. In nucleotides, the CDR3 is TGTGCCAGCAGCCAAGTGGGCAGGATGAACACTGAAGCTTTCTTT. Translation gives CASSQVGRMNTEAFF.